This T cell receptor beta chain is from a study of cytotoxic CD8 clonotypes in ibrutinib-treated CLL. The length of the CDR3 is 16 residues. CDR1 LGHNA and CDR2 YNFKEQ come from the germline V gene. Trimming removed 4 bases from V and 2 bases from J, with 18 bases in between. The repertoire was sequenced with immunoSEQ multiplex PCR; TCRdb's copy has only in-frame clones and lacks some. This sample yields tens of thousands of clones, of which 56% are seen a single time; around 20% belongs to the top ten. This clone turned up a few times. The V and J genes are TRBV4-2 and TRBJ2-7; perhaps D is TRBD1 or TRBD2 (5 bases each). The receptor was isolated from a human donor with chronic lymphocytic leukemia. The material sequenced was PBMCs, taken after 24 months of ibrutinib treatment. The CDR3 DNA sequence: TGTGCCAGCAGCCCCTACCTTCGGGAAGGGGCCTACGAGCAGTACTTC. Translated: CASSPYLREGAYEQYF.